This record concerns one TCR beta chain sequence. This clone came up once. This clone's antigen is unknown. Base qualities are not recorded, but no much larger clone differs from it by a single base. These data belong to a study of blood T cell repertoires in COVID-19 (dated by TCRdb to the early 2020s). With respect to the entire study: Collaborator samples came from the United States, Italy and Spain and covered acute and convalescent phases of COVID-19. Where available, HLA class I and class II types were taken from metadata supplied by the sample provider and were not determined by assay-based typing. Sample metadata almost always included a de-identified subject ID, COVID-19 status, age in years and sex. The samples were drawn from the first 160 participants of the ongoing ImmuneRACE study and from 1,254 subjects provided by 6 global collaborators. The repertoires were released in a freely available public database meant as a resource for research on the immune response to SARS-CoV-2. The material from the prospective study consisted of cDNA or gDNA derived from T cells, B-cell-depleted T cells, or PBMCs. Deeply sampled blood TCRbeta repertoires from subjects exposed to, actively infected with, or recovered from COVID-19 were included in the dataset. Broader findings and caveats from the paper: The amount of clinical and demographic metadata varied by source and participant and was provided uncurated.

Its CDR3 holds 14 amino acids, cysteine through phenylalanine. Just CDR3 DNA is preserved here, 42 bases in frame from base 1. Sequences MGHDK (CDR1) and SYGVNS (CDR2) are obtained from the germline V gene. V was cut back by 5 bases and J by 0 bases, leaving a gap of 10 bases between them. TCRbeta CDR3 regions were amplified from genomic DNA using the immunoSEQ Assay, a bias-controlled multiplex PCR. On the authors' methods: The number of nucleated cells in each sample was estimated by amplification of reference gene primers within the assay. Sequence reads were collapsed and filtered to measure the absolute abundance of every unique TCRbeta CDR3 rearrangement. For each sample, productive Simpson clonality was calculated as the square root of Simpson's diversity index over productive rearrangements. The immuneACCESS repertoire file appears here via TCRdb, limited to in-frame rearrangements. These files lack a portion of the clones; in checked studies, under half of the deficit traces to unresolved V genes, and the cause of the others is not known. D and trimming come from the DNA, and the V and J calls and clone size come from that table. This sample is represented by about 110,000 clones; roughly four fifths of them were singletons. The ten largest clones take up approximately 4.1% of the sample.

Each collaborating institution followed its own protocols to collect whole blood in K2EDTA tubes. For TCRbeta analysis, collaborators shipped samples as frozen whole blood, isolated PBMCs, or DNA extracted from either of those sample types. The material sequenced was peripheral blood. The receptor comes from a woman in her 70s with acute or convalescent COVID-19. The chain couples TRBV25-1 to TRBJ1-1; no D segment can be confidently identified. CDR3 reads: CASSPQALNTEAFF. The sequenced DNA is TGTGCCAGCAGTCCCCAGGCGCTGAACACTGAAGCTTTCTTT. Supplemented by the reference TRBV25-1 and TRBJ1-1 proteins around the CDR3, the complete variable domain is EADIYQTPRYLVIGTGKKITLECSQTMGHDKMYWYQQDPGMELHLIHYSYGVNSTEKGDLSSESTVSRIRTEHFPLTLESARPSHTSQYLCASSPQALNTEAFFGQGTRLTVV.